Listed below are T cell receptor beta chains from one sample, sequenced in a study of PD-1 blockade in classical Hodgkin lymphoma. The method was immunoSEQ multiplex PCR; TCRdb's version includes in-frame clones alone and lacks a portion of them. The sample includes 50,000 or so clones, approximately 73% seen only once; the top ten take around 16%. Source: peripheral blood mononuclear cells (PBMCs), taken before the second cycle of nivolumab. Source of these receptors: a human donor with classical Hodgkin lymphoma. CDR3s include the opening cysteine and the closing phenylalanine or tryptophan. A D gene is named only where the DNA matches it firmly. Only some rows state a clone size, as once, few, many or a class for expanded clones.

CDR3	DNA	J	size	D	V
CAWRGWGNYGYTF	TGTGCCTGGAGGGGATGGGGTAACTATGGCTACACCTTC	TRBJ1-2	few	NA	TRBV30
CASSQDGPGRGTQYF	TGTGCCAGCAGCCAAGATGGGCCAGGGCGTGGGACCCAGTACTTC	TRBJ2-5	NA	NA	TRBV14
CASSPLAGGQETQYF	TGTGCCAGCTCACCATTAGCGGGAGGGCAAGAGACCCAGTACTTC	TRBJ2-5	once	TRBD2	TRBV18
CASSLGSGRVAITDTQYF	TGTGCCAGCAGTTTAGGATCAGGCCGGGTGGCCATCACAGATACGCAGTATTTT	TRBJ2-3	NA	NA	TRBV27
CASSTGGLNQPQHF	TGTGCCAGCAGCACAGGGGGCTTAAATCAGCCCCAGCATTTT	TRBJ1-5	NA	TRBD1	TRBV7-8
CAIRRTIRGSAETYEQYF	TGTGCCATCAGGAGAACGATAAGGGGGAGTGCAGAGACCTACGAGCAGTACTTC	TRBJ2-7	NA	NA	TRBV10-3
CASSLNPGPGLYEQYF	TGTGCCAGCAGCTTAAACCCGGGCCCCGGGCTCTACGAGCAGTACTTC	TRBJ2-7	once	NA	TRBV5-4
CAGMGLAGTQYF	TGTGCCGGGATGGGACTAGCAGGGACCCAGTACTTC	TRBJ2-5	NA	TRBD2	TRBV30
CASVGLLEQYF	TGTGCCAGCGTCGGCCTTCTCGAGCAGTACTTC	TRBJ2-7	NA	NA	TRBV7-9
CSVEIQAYEQYF	TGCAGCGTTGAAATCCAGGCCTACGAGCAGTACTTC	TRBJ2-7	once	NA	TRBV29-1
CASSLIRRGGDNNQPQHF	TGTGCCAGCAGTTTGATCAGGAGGGGGGGGGATAACAATCAGCCCCAGCATTTT	TRBJ1-5	NA	NA	TRBV28
CASSHRVAGGGELFF	TGTGCCAGCAGCCACAGGGTAGCTGGGGGCGGGGAGCTGTTTTTT	TRBJ2-2	few	NA	TRBV7-2
CASSQRDSGTDTQYF	TGCGCCAGCAGCCAACGGGACAGCGGCACAGATACGCAGTATTTT	TRBJ2-3	NA	TRBD1	TRBV4-1
CASSSSGTGSYGYTF	TGTGCCAGCAGCTCATCCGGGACAGGGAGTTATGGCTACACCTTC	TRBJ1-2	NA	TRBD1	TRBV7-9
CASSLDSDPNYGYTF	TGTGCCAGCAGCTTAGATTCGGATCCTAACTATGGCTACACCTTC	TRBJ1-2	once	NA	TRBV11-2
CASSFAVGQGRDGYTF	TGTGCCAGCAGCTTTGCAGTCGGACAGGGGAGAGATGGCTACACCTTC	TRBJ1-2	NA	TRBD1	TRBV7-9
CASRLAPTGEQYF	TGTGCCAGCAGACTAGCGCCTACGGGGGAGCAGTACTTC	TRBJ2-7	NA	TRBD2	TRBV6-5
CASSFPGQGAHGYTF	TGTGCCAGCAGCTTCCCCGGACAGGGGGCGCATGGCTACACCTTC	TRBJ1-2	NA	TRBD1	TRBV7-9
CASSPKTGWNYGYTF	TGTGCCAGCAGCCCGAAGACAGGGTGGAACTATGGCTACACCTTC	TRBJ1-2	NA	TRBD1	TRBV7-2
CASSLRVAATDTQYF	TGTGCCAGCAGCTTGAGGGTAGCGGCCACAGATACGCAGTATTTT	TRBJ2-3	few	NA	TRBV5-8
CASSDGTGQAYGYTF	TGTGCCAGCAGTGACGGGACAGGGCAGGCCTATGGCTACACCTTC	TRBJ1-2	NA	TRBD1	TRBV6-1
CAWRPGTSSYEQYF	TGTGCCTGGAGACCCGGGACTAGCTCCTACGAGCAGTACTTC	TRBJ2-7	NA	TRBD2	TRBV30
CAWRASLGGYTF	TGTGCCTGGAGGGCGTCCTTGGGGGGCTACACCTTC	TRBJ1-2	NA	NA	TRBV30
CASSEGLNRGLNEKLFF	TGTGCCAGCAGTGAGGGATTAAACAGGGGTCTTAATGAAAAACTGTTTTTT	TRBJ1-4	NA	TRBD1	TRBV2
CATSGTEDTEAFF	TGTGCCACCAGTGGGACGGAAGACACTGAAGCTTTCTTT	TRBJ1-1	NA	NA	TRBV15
CASSKNQMNTEAFF	TGTGCCAGCAGCAAAAACCAGATGAACACTGAAGCTTTCTTT	TRBJ1-1	NA	NA	TRBV7-9
CASSILLGDSNQPQHF	TGTGCCAGCAGCATCTTATTGGGGGACAGCAATCAGCCCCAGCATTTT	TRBJ1-5	NA	NA	TRBV5-6
CAWSGMGLNTEAFF	TGTGCCTGGAGTGGGATGGGATTGAACACTGAAGCTTTCTTT	TRBJ1-1	few	NA	TRBV30
CASSLGGLAGGEQYF	TGTGCCAGCAGCTTAGGGGGGCTAGCGGGAGGCGAGCAGTACTTC	TRBJ2-7	NA	TRBD2	TRBV7-8
CASSSPGQGDYEQYF	TGTGCCAGCAGTTCCCCGGGACAGGGGGACTACGAGCAGTACTTC	TRBJ2-7	NA	TRBD1	TRBV6-5
CASSIAATNEKLFF	TGTGCCAGCAGCATAGCCGCAACTAATGAAAAACTGTTTTTT	TRBJ1-4	NA	NA	TRBV7-9
CATRDRVYEQYF	TGTGCCACCCGGGACAGGGTCTACGAGCAGTACTTC	TRBJ2-7	many	TRBD1	TRBV6-6
CASSREHDTATYSNQPQHF	TGTGCCAGCAGCCGAGAACACGACACCGCCACCTATAGCAATCAGCCCCAGCATTTT	TRBJ1-5	NA	NA	TRBV7-9
CASSAGQGGSETQYF	TGTGCCAGCAGCGCCGGGCAGGGCGGAAGTGAGACCCAGTACTTC	TRBJ2-5	NA	NA	TRBV7-9
CASSPPGQPNYGYTF	TGTGCCAGCAGCCCCCCGGGACAGCCTAACTATGGCTACACCTTC	TRBJ1-2	NA	TRBD1	TRBV7-9
CASSLRTGGNEQFF	TGTGCCAGCAGCCTTCGGACAGGGGGCAATGAGCAGTTCTTC	TRBJ2-1	NA	TRBD1	TRBV4-2
CASSLLGTVNTEAFF	TGTGCCAGCAGTTTATTAGGGACGGTGAACACTGAAGCTTTCTTT	TRBJ1-1	once	NA	TRBV27
CASSTSISGNTIYF	TGTGCCAGCAGTACAAGTATCTCTGGAAACACCATATATTTT	TRBJ1-3	once	NA	TRBV6-1
CAISPQGVNEKLFF	TGTGCCATCAGCCCCCAGGGGGTAAATGAAAAACTGTTTTTT	TRBJ1-4	NA	TRBD1	TRBV10-3
CSVEDTPGAGGELFF	TGCAGCGTTGAAGACACGCCAGGGGCCGGCGGGGAGCTGTTTTTT	TRBJ2-2	few	NA	TRBV29-1
CASSLGQLNSPLHF	TGTGCCAGCAGCCTTGGACAGCTTAATTCACCCCTCCACTTT	TRBJ1-6	NA	NA	TRBV7-3
CASRVGGLDTQYF	TGCGCCAGCAGGGTAGGGGGCCTGGATACGCAGTATTTT	TRBJ2-3	few	TRBD1	TRBV23-1
CASTGGLSRSEKLFF	TGTGCCAGCACAGGGGGCCTCTCTCGGTCTGAAAAACTGTTTTTT	TRBJ1-4	NA	TRBD1	TRBV7-6
CATSRGTGYGYTF	TGTGCCACCAGCAGAGGGACGGGCTATGGCTACACCTTC	TRBJ1-2	NA	NA	TRBV15
CASSVRRAYEQYF	TGTGCCAGCAGCGTCCGACGCGCCTACGAGCAGTACTTC	TRBJ2-7	NA	NA	TRBV11-2
CASSQDRWPGAGYTF	TGCGCCAGCAGCCAAGATCGGTGGCCGGGGGCGGGCTACACCTTC	TRBJ1-2	NA	NA	TRBV4-3
CASSYGQGGGYEQYF	TGTGCCAGCAGTTACGGCCAGGGGGGAGGTTACGAGCAGTACTTC	TRBJ2-7	NA	NA	TRBV6-5
CAWSVGLAVSYEQYF	TGTGCCTGGAGTGTAGGACTAGCGGTTTCCTACGAGCAGTACTTC	TRBJ2-7	medium-sized	TRBD2	TRBV30
CAISEELAINEQFF	TGTGCCATCAGTGAGGAACTAGCTATCAATGAGCAGTTCTTC	TRBJ2-1	NA	NA	TRBV10-3
CASSYRERNEQFF	TGTGCCAGCAGTTACCGGGAGCGAAATGAGCAGTTCTTC	TRBJ2-1	NA	NA	TRBV27
CAITGRENTEAFF	TGTGCCATCACTGGGAGGGAGAACACTGAAGCTTTCTTT	TRBJ1-1	NA	NA	TRBV10-3
CSVEELGSSAFF	TGCAGCGTTGAAGAGCTGGGCTCTTCGGCGTTCTTC	TRBJ2-1	NA	NA	TRBV29-1
CASSHAITWAGAGELFF	TGTGCCAGCAGCCATGCCATTACCTGGGCGGGAGCCGGGGAGCTGTTTTTT	TRBJ2-2	medium-sized	TRBD2	TRBV4-2
CASDSLQVPSGAFF	TGTGCCAGTGACTCCCTACAAGTCCCTTCGGGAGCTTTCTTT	TRBJ1-1	NA	NA	TRBV6-5
CASSLSRGPNVLTF	TGTGCCAGCAGCTTATCCAGGGGACCCAACGTCCTGACTTTC	TRBJ2-6	NA	NA	TRBV7-2
CASSFQTGADGYTF	TGTGCCAGCAGCTTCCAGACAGGGGCGGATGGCTACACCTTC	TRBJ1-2	few	TRBD1	TRBV7-9